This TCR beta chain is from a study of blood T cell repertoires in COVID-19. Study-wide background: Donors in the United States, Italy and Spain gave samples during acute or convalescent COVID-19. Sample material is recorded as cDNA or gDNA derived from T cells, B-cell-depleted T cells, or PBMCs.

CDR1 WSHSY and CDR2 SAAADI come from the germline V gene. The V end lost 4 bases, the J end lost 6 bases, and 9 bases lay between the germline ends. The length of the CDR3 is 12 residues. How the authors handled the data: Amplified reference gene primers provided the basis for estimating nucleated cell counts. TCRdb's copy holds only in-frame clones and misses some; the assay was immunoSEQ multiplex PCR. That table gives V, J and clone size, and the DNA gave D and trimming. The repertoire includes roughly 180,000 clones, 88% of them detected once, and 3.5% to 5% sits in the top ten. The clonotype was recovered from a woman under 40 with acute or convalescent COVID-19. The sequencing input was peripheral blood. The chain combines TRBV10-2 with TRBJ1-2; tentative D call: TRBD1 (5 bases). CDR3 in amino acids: CASSGQPNGYTF. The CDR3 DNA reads TGCGCCAGCAGTGGACAGCCAAATGGCTACACCTTC.